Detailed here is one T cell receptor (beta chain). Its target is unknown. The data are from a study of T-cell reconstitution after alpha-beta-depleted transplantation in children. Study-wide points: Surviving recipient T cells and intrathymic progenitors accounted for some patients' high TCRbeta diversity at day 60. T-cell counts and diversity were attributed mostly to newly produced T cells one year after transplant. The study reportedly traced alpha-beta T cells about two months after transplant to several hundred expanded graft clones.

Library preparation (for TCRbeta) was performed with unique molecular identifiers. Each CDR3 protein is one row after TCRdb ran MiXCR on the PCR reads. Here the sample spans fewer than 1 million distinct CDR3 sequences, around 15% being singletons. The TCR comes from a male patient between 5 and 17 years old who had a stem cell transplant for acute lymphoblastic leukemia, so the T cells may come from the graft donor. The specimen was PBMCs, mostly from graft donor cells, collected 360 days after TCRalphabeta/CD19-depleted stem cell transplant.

The CDR3 protein is CASSHQQSGAFF. The CDR3 nucleotides are TGCGCCAGCAGCCACCAACAGTCCGGGGCTTTCTTT. This chain joins TRBV5-1 and TRBJ1-1, with D hard to call. The CDR3 length is 12 residues. Germline CDR1 reads SGHRS; CDR2 reads YFSETQ. V dropped 4 bases and J dropped 11 bases, with 15 bases sitting between them.